A selection of T cell receptor beta chains follows, all from one sample in a study of T-cell reconstitution after alpha-beta-depleted transplantation in children. TCRdb fed the PCR reads into MiXCR, producing one record per CDR3 protein. The table lists 150,000 to 250,000 distinct CDR3 sequences, 5% to 6.5% of them singletons, with 4.5% to 5.5% in the top ten. Sequences were derived from PBMCs, sampled before TCRalphabeta/CD19-depleted stem cell transplant. These receptors all come from a girl under three years old with combined immunodeficiency, due to receive a stem cell transplant. CDR3s include the opening cysteine and the closing phenylalanine or tryptophan. D genes are given only for firm matches. Clone size is given for some rows only: seen once, a few or many times, or a class if the clone is expanded.

cdr3_length clone_size d_call j_call v_call cdr3_aa cdr3_nt
16 many TRBD2 TRBJ2-2 TRBV7-2 CASSATSGDYTGELFF TGTGCCAGCAGCGCAACTAGCGGGGACTACACCGGGGAGCTGTTTTTT
14 many NA TRBJ2-7 TRBV6-5 CASSYRADGGEQYF TGTGCCAGCAGTTATAGGGCCGACGGGGGCGAGCAGTACTTC
18 NA TRBD2 TRBJ2-1 TRBV18 CASSLTGLAASSYNEQFF TGTGCCAGCTCACTAACGGGACTAGCGGCCAGCTCCTACAATGAGCAGTTCTTC
14 many NA TRBJ1-5 TRBV4-3 CASSQDGGNWPQHF TGCGCCAGCAGCCAAGATGGGGGAAATTGGCCCCAGCATTTT
14 many TRBD1 TRBJ1-5 TRBV6-2/TRBV6-3 CASAWTGGNQPQHF TGTGCCAGCGCCTGGACAGGGGGGAATCAGCCCCAGCATTTT
14 many TRBD2 TRBJ2-7 TRBV2 CASTSGGNSYEQYF TGTGCCAGCACTAGCGGGGGGAACTCCTACGAGCAGTACTTC
16 many NA TRBJ2-2 TRBV28 CASSPRHGRLTGELFF TGTGCCAGCAGTCCTCGGCACGGACGACTTACCGGGGAGCTGTTTTTT
15 many TRBD2 TRBJ2-1 TRBV20-1 CSAQWWGGRNNEQFF TGCAGTGCGCAGTGGTGGGGCGGGAGGAACAATGAGCAGTTCTTC
15 many NA TRBJ2-5 TRBV4-3 CASSQDGERRETQYF TGCGCCAGCAGCCAAGATGGGGAGAGACGCGAGACCCAGTACTTC
10 few NA TRBJ2-1 TRBV20-1 CSALRIEQFF TGCAGTGCTCTCCGGATTGAGCAGTTCTTC
14 many NA TRBJ2-3 TRBV9 CASSVWETENTQYF TGTGCCAGCAGCGTATGGGAGACGGAAAATACGCAGTATTTT
14 many NA TRBJ1-1 TRBV3-1 CASSQLAMNTEAFF TGTGCCAGCAGCCAATTGGCGATGAACACTGAAGCTTTCTTT
14 NA NA TRBJ2-3 TRBV4-3 CASSQVLSTDTQYF TGCGCCAGCAGCCAAGTTCTCAGCACAGATACGCAGTATTTT
13 many NA TRBJ2-7 TRBV20-1 CSATSTETYEQYF TGCAGTGCTACCTCGACGGAAACTTACGAGCAGTACTTC
14 many NA TRBJ2-1 TRBV12-3/TRBV12-4 CASSSSGFYNEQFF TGTGCCAGCAGTTCCAGCGGTTTTTACAATGAGCAGTTCTTC
14 many NA TRBJ1-6 TRBV10-3 CAISVGQNNSPLHF TGTGCCATCAGTGTAGGACAGAATAATTCACCCCTCCACTTT
17 many NA TRBJ2-5 TRBV28 CASSPGYPDSPKETQYF TGTGCCAGCAGTCCCGGATATCCAGATTCCCCGAAAGAGACCCAGTACTTC
16 many NA TRBJ2-3 TRBV6-5 CASSYFASGVADTQYF TGTGCCAGCAGTTACTTCGCGAGTGGGGTAGCAGATACGCAGTATTTT
14 many NA TRBJ2-1 TRBV7-9 CASSKLRTENEQFF TGTGCCAGCTCTAAGTTGAGGACTGAAAATGAGCAGTTCTTC
15 many TRBD1 TRBJ1-2 TRBV4-2 CASSQGGDRTYGYTF TGTGCCAGCAGCCAGGGGGGGGACAGGACCTATGGCTACACCTTC
16 NA NA TRBJ2-2 TRBV24-1 CATSDPLTGNTGELFF TGTGCCACCAGTGATCCCTTGACAGGAAACACCGGGGAGCTGTTTTTT
14 many NA TRBJ2-7 TRBV2 CASSALQGNYEQYF TGTGCCAGCAGTGCTCTGCAGGGAAACTACGAGCAGTACTTC
14 many NA TRBJ2-2 TRBV28 CASSLYGSAGELFF TGTGCCAGCAGTTTATACGGGAGCGCCGGGGAGCTGTTTTTT
12 many NA TRBJ2-2 TRBV9 CASGASAGELFF TGTGCCAGCGGGGCTAGCGCCGGGGAGCTGTTTTTT
12 many NA TRBJ1-1 TRBV28 CASSWAGTEAFF TGTGCCAGCAGTTGGGCGGGCACTGAAGCTTTCTTT
13 many NA TRBJ2-1 TRBV20-1 CSAITHYYNEQFF TGCAGTGCTATAACTCATTACTACAATGAGCAGTTCTTC
15 many TRBD2 TRBJ2-1 TRBV7-2 CASENPGLAVKEQFF TGTGCCAGCGAAAATCCGGGACTAGCGGTCAAGGAGCAGTTCTTC
13 many NA TRBJ1-2 TRBV12-3/TRBV12-4 CASSLGTVYGYTF TGTGCCAGCAGTCTCGGGACTGTCTATGGCTACACCTTC
13 NA NA TRBJ2-5 TRBV30 CAWSLRREATQYF TGTGCCTGGAGTCTAAGACGCGAAGCGACCCAGTACTTC
16 many TRBD2 TRBJ2-5 TRBV11-2 CASSLDLAGGWETQYF TGTGCCAGCAGCTTAGATCTAGCGGGGGGTTGGGAGACCCAGTACTTC
16 many TRBD1 TRBJ2-4 TRBV25-1 CASSPTGTGNENIQYF TGTGCCAGCAGTCCCACCGGGACAGGAAATGAAAACATTCAGTACTTC
15 many NA TRBJ1-2 TRBV28 CASSPHGAGWHGYTF TGTGCCAGCAGCCCCCATGGGGCAGGATGGCATGGCTACACCTTC
15 many NA TRBJ1-1 TRBV7-2 CASSLAGRLNTEAFF TGTGCCAGCAGCTTAGCGGGGAGGCTGAACACTGAAGCTTTCTTT
13 many TRBD1 TRBJ2-7 TRBV10-3 CAISEPGGYEQYF TGTGCCATCAGTGAGCCAGGGGGCTACGAGCAGTACTTC
14 many NA TRBJ2-7 TRBV5-6 CASSQTGTRYEQYF TGTGCCAGCAGTCAGACCGGGACACGCTACGAGCAGTACTTC
16 many NA TRBJ2-2 TRBV14 CASSQDGGLGTGELFF TGTGCCAGCAGCCAAGATGGAGGGCTGGGCACCGGGGAGCTGTTTTTT
12 few NA TRBJ2-7 TRBV24-1 CDDFGHGYEQYF TGTGACGATTTTGGACACGGCTACGAGCAGTACTTC
16 many NA TRBJ2-6 TRBV6-5 CASSSRADSGANVLTF TGTGCCAGCAGTTCAAGAGCGGATTCTGGGGCCAACGTCCTGACTTTC
14 NA NA TRBJ2-2 TRBV5-6 CASSWELNTGELFF TGTGCCAGCAGCTGGGAGTTAAACACCGGGGAGCTGTTTTTT
18 many TRBD2 TRBJ2-1 TRBV20-1 CSARARGGLAGGYNEQFF TGCAGTGCTAGAGCCCGAGGAGGCCTAGCGGGGGGTTACAATGAGCAGTTCTTC
15 many TRBD2 TRBJ2-2 TRBV4-3 CASSHGRGDTGELFF TGCGCCAGCAGCCACGGGAGGGGGGACACCGGGGAGCTGTTTTTT
16 many TRBD2 TRBJ2-1 TRBV7-2 CASSSRGLAGDNEQFF TGTGCCAGCAGCTCGAGGGGACTAGCGGGGGACAATGAGCAGTTCTTC